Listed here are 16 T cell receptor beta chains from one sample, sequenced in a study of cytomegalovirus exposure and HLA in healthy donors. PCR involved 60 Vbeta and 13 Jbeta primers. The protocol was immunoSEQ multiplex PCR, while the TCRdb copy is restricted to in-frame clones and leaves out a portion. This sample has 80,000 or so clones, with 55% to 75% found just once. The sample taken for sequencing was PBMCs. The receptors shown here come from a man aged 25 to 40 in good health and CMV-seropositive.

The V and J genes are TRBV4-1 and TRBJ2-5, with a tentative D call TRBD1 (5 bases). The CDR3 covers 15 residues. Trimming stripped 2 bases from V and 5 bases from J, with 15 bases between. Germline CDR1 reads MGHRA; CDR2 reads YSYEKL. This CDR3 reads CASSQRSLGRETQYF. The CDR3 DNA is TGCGCCAGCAGCCAACGTAGCTTGGGGCGGGAGACCCAGTACTTC.

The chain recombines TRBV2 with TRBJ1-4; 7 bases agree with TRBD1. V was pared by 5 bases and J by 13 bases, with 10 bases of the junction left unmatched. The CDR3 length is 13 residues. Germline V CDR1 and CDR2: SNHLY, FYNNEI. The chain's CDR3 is CASSRDSPDRLFF. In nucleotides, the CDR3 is TGTGCCAGCAGTCGGGACAGTCCAGATCGACTGTTTTTT.

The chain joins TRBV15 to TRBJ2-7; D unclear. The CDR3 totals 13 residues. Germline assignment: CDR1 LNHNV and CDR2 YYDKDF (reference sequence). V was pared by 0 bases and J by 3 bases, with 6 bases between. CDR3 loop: CATSRDRLYEQYF. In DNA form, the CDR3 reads TGTGCCACCAGCAGAGACAGGCTCTACGAGCAGTACTTC. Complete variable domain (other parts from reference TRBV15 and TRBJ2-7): DAMVIQNPRYQVTQFGKPVTLSCSQTLNHNVMYWYQQKSSQAPKLLFHYYDKDFNNEADTPDNFQSRRPNTSFCFLDIRSPGLGDTAMYLCATSRDRLYEQYFGPGTRLTVT.

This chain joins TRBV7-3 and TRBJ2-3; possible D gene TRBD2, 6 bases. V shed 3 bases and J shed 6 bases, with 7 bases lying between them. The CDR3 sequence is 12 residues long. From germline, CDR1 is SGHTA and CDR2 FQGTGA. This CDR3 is CASSFAGDTQYF. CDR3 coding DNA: TGTGCCAGCAGCTTTGCGGGGGATACGCAGTATTTT.

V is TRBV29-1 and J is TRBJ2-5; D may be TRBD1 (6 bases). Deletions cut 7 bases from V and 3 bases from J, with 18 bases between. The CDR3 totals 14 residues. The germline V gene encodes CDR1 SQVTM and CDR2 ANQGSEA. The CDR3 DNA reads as TGCAGCGCGCCCTTCAGGGGAAGTGAAGAGACCCAGTACTTC. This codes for CSAPFRGSEETQYF.

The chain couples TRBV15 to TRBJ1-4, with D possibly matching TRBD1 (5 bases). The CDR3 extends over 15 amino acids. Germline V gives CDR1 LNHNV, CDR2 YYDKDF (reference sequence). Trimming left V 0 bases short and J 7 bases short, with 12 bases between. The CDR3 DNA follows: TGTGCCACCAGCAGAGATGGTGGGGGGGGTGAAAAACTGTTTTTT. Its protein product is CATSRDGGGGEKLFF.

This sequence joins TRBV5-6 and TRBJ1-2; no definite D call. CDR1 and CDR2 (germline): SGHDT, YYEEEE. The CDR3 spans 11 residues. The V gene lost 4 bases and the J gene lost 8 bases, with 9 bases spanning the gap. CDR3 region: CASSRLRGYTF. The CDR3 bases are TGTGCCAGCAGCCGCTTGCGGGGCTACACCTTC.

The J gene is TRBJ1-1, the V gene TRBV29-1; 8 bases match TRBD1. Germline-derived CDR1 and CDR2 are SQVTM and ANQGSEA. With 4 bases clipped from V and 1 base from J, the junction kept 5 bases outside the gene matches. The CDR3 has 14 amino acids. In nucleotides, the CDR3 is TGCAGCGTTGGAGGACAGGGAACGAACACTGAAGCTTTCTTT. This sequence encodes CSVGGQGTNTEAFF.

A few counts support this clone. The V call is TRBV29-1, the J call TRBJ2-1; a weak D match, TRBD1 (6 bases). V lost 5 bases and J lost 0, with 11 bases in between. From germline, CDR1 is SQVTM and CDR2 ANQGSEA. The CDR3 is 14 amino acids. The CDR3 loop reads CSVSGTFSYNEQFF. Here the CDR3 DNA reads TGCAGCGTTTCCGGGACATTCTCCTACAATGAGCAGTTCTTC.

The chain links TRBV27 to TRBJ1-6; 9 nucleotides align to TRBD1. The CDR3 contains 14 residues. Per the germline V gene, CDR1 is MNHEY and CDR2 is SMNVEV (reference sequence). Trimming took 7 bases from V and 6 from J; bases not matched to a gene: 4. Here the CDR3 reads CASNRDRANSPLHF. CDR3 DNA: TGTGCCAGCAATCGGGACAGGGCTAATTCACCCCTCCACTTT.

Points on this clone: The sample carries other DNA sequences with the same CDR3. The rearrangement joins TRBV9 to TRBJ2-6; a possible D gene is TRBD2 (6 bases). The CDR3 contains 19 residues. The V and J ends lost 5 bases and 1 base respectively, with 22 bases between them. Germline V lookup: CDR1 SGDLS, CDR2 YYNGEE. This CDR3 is CASSVTTPGRGSGANVLTF. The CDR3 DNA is TGTGCCAGCAGTGTTACTACCCCGGGACGGGGGTCTGGGGCCAACGTCCTGACTTTC.

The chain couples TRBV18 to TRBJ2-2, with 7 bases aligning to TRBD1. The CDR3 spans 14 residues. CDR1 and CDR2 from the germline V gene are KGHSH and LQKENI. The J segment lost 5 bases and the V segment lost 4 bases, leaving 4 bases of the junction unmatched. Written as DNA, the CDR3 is TGTGCCAGCTCACGGGACAGTGGGACCGGGGAGCTGTTTTTT. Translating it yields CASSRDSGTGELFF.

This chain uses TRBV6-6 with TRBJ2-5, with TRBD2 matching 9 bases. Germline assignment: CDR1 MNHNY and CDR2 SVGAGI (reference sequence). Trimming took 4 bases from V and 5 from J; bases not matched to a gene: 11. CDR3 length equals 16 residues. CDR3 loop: CASSWGKAGGVETQYF. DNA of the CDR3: TGTGCCAGCAGTTGGGGGAAGGCGGGGGGGGTGGAGACCCAGTACTTC.

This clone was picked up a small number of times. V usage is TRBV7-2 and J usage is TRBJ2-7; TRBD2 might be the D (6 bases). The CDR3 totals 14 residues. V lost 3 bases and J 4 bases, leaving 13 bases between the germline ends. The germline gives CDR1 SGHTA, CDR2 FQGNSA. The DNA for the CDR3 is TGTGCCAGCAGCTTTGTATGGGGGAGGTACGAGCAGTACTTC. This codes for CASSFVWGRYEQYF.

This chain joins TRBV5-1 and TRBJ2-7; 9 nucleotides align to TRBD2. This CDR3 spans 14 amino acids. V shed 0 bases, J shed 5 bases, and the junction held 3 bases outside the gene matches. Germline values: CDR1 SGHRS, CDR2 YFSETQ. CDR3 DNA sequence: TGCGCCAGCAGCTTGGGACTAGCGGTCAACGAGCAGTACTTC. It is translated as CASSLGLAVNEQYF.

CDR3 protein: CASSLGTSARPETQYF. CDR3 sequence (DNA): TGTGCCAGCAGCTTAGGGACTAGCGCCCGCCCAGAGACCCAGTACTTC. The J gene is TRBJ2-5, the V gene TRBV11-2; 9 bases line up with TRBD2. The germline CDR1 and CDR2 sequences are SGHAT and FQNNGV. The CDR3 consists of 16 residues. Trimming removed 1 base from V and 4 bases from J; junction bases left unmatched: 7. Together with reference TRBV11-2 and TRBJ2-5, the CDR3 gives the full variable domain: EAGVAQSPRYKIIEKRQSVAFWCNPISGHATLYWYQQILGQGPKLLIQFQNNGVVDDSQLPKDRFSAERLKGVDSTLKIQPAKLEDSAVYLCASSLGTSARPETQYFGPGTRLLVL.